This TCR beta chain originates from a study of cytomegalovirus exposure and HLA in healthy donors. Overall study findings and caveats: Relative to the roughly 690-donor mean, N-insertions were reportedly fewer in an Asian-associated ancestry cluster in a later analysis. In a later analysis, specific HLA alleles were associated with some 16,000 TCR beta sequences at a 0.05 false discovery rate. Sequencing likely caused a cluster of highly shared sequence variants. An analysis done earlier found most TCR beta V segments productive about 87% or about 30% of the time.

Both 60 Vbeta primers and 13 Jbeta primers went into the PCR. Assay used: immunoSEQ multiplex PCR; TCRdb lists only in-frame clones, some missing. Among 170,000 or so clones listed, around 78% were seen once. The CDR3 contains 16 residues. V was pared by 2 bases and J by 1 base, with 8 bases of the junction left unmatched. Germline-derived CDR1 and CDR2 are LGHNA and YSLEER. A word on this clone: The antigen remains unidentified.

The receptor was derived from a woman aged 45-59 years in good health and CMV-seropositive. The sequencing sample was made of PBMCs. This chain uses TRBV4-3 with TRBJ2-7, with 7 bases that match TRBD1. This chain's CDR3 is CASSQSRQGRSYEQYF. The CDR3 DNA reads as TGCGCCAGCAGCCAAAGTAGACAGGGTAGATCCTACGAGCAGTACTTC.